This passage covers 5 T cell receptor beta chains from one sample sequenced in a study of shared clonotypes between healthy human individuals. Data came from immunoSEQ multiplex PCR; TCRdb stores just in-frame clones and leaves some out. Of millions of clones in the sample, 90% to 95% are singletons; the top ten hold about 0.13%. The sequenced sample was naive CD4+ T cells sorted from blood. Specified subset: CD45RA+ positively selected. Receptor source: a man younger than 35 in good health.

V gene TRBV20-1 combines with J gene TRBJ2-7, with 7 bases matching TRBD2. The germline V gene encodes CDR1 DFQATT and CDR2 SNEGSKA (reference sequence). This CDR3 is 9 amino acids long. With V trimmed by 6 bases and J by 9 bases, 2 bases remained unmatched. The CDR3 DNA reads as TGCAGTGCGGGGAGGGTGCAGTACTTC. It translates to CSAGRVQYF.

The chain carries TRBV5-5 and TRBJ2-1, with 13 bases aligning to TRBD2. Trimming took 0 bases from V and 9 from J; bases not matched to a gene: 9. Germline-derived CDR1 and CDR2 are SGHKS and YYEKEE (reference sequence). This CDR3 is 17 amino acids long. CDR3 in DNA: TGTGCCAGCAGCTTGGCCCCGACTAGCGGGGGGATCGGTGAGCAGTTCTTC. Translation gives CASSLAPTSGGIGEQFF.

The V gene is TRBV7-8, the J gene TRBJ1-5; D remains ambiguous. The CDR3 is 14 residues long. Trimming pared 4 bases from V and 2 bases from J, leaving 9 bases between. Germline V CDR1 and CDR2: SGHVS, FQNEAQ. The CDR3: CASSWIRGNQPQHF. CDR3 coding DNA: TGTGCCAGCAGCTGGATTAGGGGCAATCAGCCCCAGCATTTT.

In its sample, this clone was seen once. This CDR3 is also generated by other DNA sequences in the sample. This sequence joins TRBV7-9 and TRBJ2-5; D assignment may be TRBD1 or TRBD2 (5 bases each). Germline values: CDR1 SEHNR, CDR2 FQNEAQ (reference sequence). The CDR3 has 15 amino acids. Trimming shortened V by 3 bases and J by 1 base, and 12 bases separated the two germline ends. The DNA for the CDR3 is TGTGCCAGCAGCTTCGGGACGTCGGGCCAAGAGACCCAGTACTTC. It translates to CASSFGTSGQETQYF.

V gene TRBV29-1 combines with J gene TRBJ1-1; 7 bases align to TRBD1. The CDR3 extends over 14 amino acids. J gave up 11 bases and V 7 bases, and 19 bases lay outside the gene matches. Germline V gene data show CDR1 as SQVTM and CDR2 as ANQGSEA. CDR3 region: CSAIGTAQISSAFF. In DNA form, the CDR3 reads TGCAGCGCAATCGGGACAGCGCAAATCTCGTCGGCTTTCTTT.